The rows below give T cell receptor beta chains drawn from one sample of a study of blood T cells in healthy people across ages. TCRdb called the 5' RACE reads again in MiXCR, with one record for every CDR3 protein. The sample lists about 1.7 million distinct CDR3 sequences; roughly 28% were seen once. Sequenced input: blood. Every receptor here comes from a woman between 25 and 40 years old in good health. Each CDR3 is given with its conserved first and last residue. A D gene is named only where the DNA matches it firmly. Rows give clone size only sometimes, using once, few, many, or a class for an expanded clone.

cdr3_length	j_call	clone_size	d_call	v_call	cdr3_aa	cdr3_nt
12	TRBJ2-7	once	NA	TRBV20-1	CSAGDSSYEQCF	TGCAGTGCTGGCGACAGCTCCTACGAGCAGTGCTTC
15	TRBJ1-6	few	TRBD1	TRBV27	CASSLRQGLRSPLHF	TGTGCCAGTAGTTTACGACAGGGATTGAGATCACCCCTCCACTTT
13	TRBJ2-7	few	NA	TRBV20-1	CSASMDILNEQYF	TGCAGTGCTAGTATGGACATACTAAACGAGCAGTACTTC
15	TRBJ1-4	NA	TRBD1	TRBV7-9	CVSSSKQGAREKLFF	TGTGTCAGCAGCTCTAAACAGGGGGCGCGTGAAAAACTGTTTTTT
16	TRBJ1-2	NA	TRBD1	TRBV4-3	CASSPKPGQGCYGYTF	TGCGCCAGCAGCCCGAAACCGGGACAGGGGTGCTATGGCTACACCTTC
13	TRBJ2-3	NA	NA	TRBV7-2	CASSPSFTDTQYF	TGTGCCAGCAGCCCCTCGTTCACAGATACGCAGTATTTT
15	TRBJ2-7	many	TRBD1	TRBV7-9	CASDRGLSSSYEQYF	TGTGCCAGCGACAGGGGGCTAAGTTCGTCCTACGAGCAGTACTTC
17	TRBJ2-1	NA	NA	TRBV12-3/TRBV12-4	CASSLEYSATAYNEQFF	TGTGCCAGCAGTTTAGAGTATAGCGCCACCGCCTACAATGAGCAGTTCTTC
10	TRBJ1-1	NA	NA	TRBV29-1	CSVGEVEAFF	TGCAGCGTTGGTGAGGTTGAAGCTTTCTTT
14	TRBJ2-1	many	TRBD1	TRBV4-1	CASSAQQGPNEQFF	TGCGCCAGCAGCGCGCAACAGGGGCCCAATGAGCAGTTCTTC
13	TRBJ2-7	many	NA	TRBV28	CASKAGEGYEQYF	TGTGCCAGCAAGGCAGGGGAAGGCTACGAGCAGTACTTC
16	TRBJ2-3	NA	TRBD2	TRBV6-2/TRBV6-3	CASSYRGTTITDTQYF	TGTGCCAGCAGTTACCGCGGGACTACCATCACAGATACGCAGTATTTT
15	TRBJ2-7	NA	NA	TRBV21-1	CASSLIPRSSYEQYF	TGTGCCAGCAGCCTTATACCGAGGAGCTCCTACGAGCAGTACTTC
14	TRBJ2-1	many	NA	TRBV5-5	CASGLEGTYNEQFF	TGTGCCAGCGGGTTGGAAGGGACCTACAATGAGCAGTTCTTC
15	TRBJ2-3	NA	NA	TRBV6-2/TRBV6-3	CASSYTGTNTDTQYF	TGTGCCAGCAGTTACACCGGGACCAACACAGATACGCAGTATTTT
16	TRBJ2-1	NA	TRBD2	TRBV5-1	CASSRSSGGKYNEQFF	TGCGCCAGCAGCAGGTCAAGCGGGGGGAAATACAATGAGCAGTTCTTC
14	TRBJ1-5	few	TRBD1	TRBV29-1	CSVEDRTGDQPQHF	TGCAGCGTTGAAGATCGGACAGGAGATCAGCCCCAGCATTTT
13	TRBJ2-1	few	NA	TRBV20-1	CSATIGTLDEQFF	TGCAGTGCCACAATCGGGACTCTGGATGAGCAGTTCTTC
16	TRBJ1-4	NA	TRBD1	TRBV6-2/TRBV6-3	CASANRDRSSNEKLFF	TGTGCCAGCGCCAACCGGGACAGGTCGAGTAATGAAAAACTGTTTTTT
15	TRBJ1-6	NA	NA	TRBV20-1	CSARDLRQLSSPLHF	TGCAGTGCTAGAGATCTGAGACAGCTTAGTTCACCCCTCCACTTT